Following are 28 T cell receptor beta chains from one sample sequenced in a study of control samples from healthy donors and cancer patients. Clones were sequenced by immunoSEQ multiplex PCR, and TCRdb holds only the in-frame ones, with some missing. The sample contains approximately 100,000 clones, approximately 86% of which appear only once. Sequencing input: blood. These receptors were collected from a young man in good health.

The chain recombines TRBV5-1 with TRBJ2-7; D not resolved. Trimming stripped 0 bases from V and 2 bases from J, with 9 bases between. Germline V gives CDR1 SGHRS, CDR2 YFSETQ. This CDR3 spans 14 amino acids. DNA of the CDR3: TGCGCCAGCAGCTTGGCCAGTTGGCCCTACGAGCAGTACTTC. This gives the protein CASSLASWPYEQYF.

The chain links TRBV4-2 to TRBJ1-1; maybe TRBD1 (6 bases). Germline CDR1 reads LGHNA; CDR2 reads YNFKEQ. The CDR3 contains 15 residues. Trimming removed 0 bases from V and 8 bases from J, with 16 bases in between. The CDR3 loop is CASSQDLGAIGEAFF. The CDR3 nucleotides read TGTGCCAGCAGCCAAGATCTGGGGGCGATTGGGGAAGCTTTCTTT.

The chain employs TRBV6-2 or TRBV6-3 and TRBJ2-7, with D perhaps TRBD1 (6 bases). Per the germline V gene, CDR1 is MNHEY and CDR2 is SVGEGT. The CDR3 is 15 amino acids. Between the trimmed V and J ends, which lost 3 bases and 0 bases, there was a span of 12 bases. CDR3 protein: CASSYIGGSSYEQYF. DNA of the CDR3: TGTGCCAGCAGTTATATAGGGGGAAGCTCCTACGAGCAGTACTTC.

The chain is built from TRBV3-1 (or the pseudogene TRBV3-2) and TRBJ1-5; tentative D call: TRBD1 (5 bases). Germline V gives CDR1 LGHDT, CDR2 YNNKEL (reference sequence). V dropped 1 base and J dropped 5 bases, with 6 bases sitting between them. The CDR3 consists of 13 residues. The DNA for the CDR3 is TGTGCCAGCAGCCAAGTCAGGGATCAGCCCCAGCATTTT. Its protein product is CASSQVRDQPQHF.

CDR3 in amino acids: CASSTWGNEQYF. CDR3 DNA: TGCGCCAGCAGCACCTGGGGGAACGAGCAGTACTTC. V and J are TRBV4-1 and TRBJ2-7, with D perhaps assigned TRBD1 or TRBD2 (5 bases each). The germline V gene has CDR1 MGHRA and CDR2 YSYEKL. V lost 5 bases, J lost 5 bases, and 10 bases lay in between. The CDR3 consists of 12 residues.

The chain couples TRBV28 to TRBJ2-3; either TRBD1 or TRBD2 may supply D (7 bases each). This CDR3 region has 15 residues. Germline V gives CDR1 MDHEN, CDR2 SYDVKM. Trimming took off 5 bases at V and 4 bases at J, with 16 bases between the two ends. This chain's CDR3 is CASSARGGGPDTQYF. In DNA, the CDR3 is TGTGCCAGCAGTGCCCGGGGAGGGGGCCCAGATACGCAGTATTTT.

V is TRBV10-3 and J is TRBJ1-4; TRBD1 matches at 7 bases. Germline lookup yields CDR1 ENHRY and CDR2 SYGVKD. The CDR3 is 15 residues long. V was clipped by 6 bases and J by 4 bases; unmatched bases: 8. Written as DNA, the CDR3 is TGTGCCATCAGGAACGGACAGGACCTTAATGAAAAACTGTTTTTT. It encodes CAIRNGQDLNEKLFF.

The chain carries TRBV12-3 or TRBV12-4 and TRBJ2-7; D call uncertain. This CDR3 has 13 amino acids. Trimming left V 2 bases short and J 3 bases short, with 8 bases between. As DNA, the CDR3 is TGTGCCAGCAGTTTATCGGGCCTCTACGAGCAGTACTTC. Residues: CASSLSGLYEQYF.

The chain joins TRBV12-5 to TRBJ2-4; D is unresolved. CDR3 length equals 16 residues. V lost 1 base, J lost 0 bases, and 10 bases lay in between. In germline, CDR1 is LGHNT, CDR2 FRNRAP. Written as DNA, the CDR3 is TGTGCTAGTGGTTTGGACGGTGGGGTAGCCAAAAACATTCAGTACTTC. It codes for CASGLDGGVAKNIQYF.

The CDR3 DNA follows: TGTGCCAGCAGACCCATGTGGGGGGGTGAGACTGAAGCTTTCTTT. Amino acids: CASRPMWGGETEAFF. The V call is TRBV2, the J call TRBJ1-1; TRBD1 might be the D (5 bases). CDR3 length equals 15 residues. Germline values: CDR1 SNHLY, CDR2 FYNNEI. Trimming removed 6 bases at V and 5 bases at J, with 19 bases between.

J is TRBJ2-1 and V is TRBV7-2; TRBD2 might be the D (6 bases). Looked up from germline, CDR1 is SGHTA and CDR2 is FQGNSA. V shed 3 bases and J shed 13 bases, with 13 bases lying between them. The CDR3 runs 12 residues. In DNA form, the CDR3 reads TGTGCCAGCAGCTTTGGTCGGGAGTTACAGTTCTTC. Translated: CASSFGRELQFF.

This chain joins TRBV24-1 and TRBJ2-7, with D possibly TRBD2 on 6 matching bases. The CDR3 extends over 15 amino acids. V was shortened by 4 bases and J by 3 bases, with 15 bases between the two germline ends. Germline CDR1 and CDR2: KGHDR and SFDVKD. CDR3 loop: CATSDTGDSYYEQYF. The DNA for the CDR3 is TGTGCCACCAGTGACACCGGGGACTCTTACTACGAGCAGTACTTC.

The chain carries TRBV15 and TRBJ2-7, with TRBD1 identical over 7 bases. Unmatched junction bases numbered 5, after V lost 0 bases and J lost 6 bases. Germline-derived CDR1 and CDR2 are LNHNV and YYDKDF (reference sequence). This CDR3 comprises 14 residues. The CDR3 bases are TGTGCCACCAGCAGAGATACGAACAGGGGCGAGCAGTACTTC. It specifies CATSRDTNRGEQYF.

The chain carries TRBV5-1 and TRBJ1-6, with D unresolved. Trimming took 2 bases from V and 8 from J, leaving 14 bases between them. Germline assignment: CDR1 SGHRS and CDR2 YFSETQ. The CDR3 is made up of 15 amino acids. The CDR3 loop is CASSFIPERDSPLHF. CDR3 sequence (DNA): TGCGCCAGCAGCTTCATCCCAGAGAGAGATTCACCCCTCCACTTT.

In DNA, the CDR3 is TGTGCCAGCAGTTTCAGACCTCCTTTGGGAAAACTGTTTTTT. It is translated as CASSFRPPLGKLFF. V and J are TRBV28 and TRBJ1-4; D is unresolved. Germline V gene data show CDR1 as MDHEN and CDR2 as SYDVKM. V gave up 3 bases and J gave up 10 bases, with 15 bases separating them. This CDR3 contains 14 residues.

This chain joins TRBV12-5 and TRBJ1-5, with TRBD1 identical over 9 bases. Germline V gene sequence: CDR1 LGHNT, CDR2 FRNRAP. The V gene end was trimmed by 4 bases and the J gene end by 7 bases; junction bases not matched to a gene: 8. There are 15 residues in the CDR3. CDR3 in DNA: TGTGCTAGTGGTTCCGGGACAGGGTGGGGGCAGCCCCAGCATTTT. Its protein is CASGSGTGWGQPQHF.

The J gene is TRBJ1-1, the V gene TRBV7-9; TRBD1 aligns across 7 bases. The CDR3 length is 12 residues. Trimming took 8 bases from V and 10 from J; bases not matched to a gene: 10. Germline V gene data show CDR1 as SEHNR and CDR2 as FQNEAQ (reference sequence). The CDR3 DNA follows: TGTGCCAGCGCTGCCGGACAGGAGGTAGCTTTCTTT. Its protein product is CASAAGQEVAFF.

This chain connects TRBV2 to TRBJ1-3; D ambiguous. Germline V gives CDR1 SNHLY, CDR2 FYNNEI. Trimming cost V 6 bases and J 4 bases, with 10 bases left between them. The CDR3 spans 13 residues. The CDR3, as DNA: TGTGCCAGCAGAGTTGGCAGCGGAAACACCATATATTTT. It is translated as CASRVGSGNTIYF.

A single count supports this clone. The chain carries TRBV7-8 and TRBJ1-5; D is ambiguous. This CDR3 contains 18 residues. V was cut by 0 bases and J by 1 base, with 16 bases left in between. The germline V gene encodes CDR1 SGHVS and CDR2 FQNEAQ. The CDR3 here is CASSLANGIRGSNQPQHF. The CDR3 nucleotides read TGTGCCAGCAGCTTAGCGAACGGGATCCGAGGGAGCAATCAGCCCCAGCATTTT. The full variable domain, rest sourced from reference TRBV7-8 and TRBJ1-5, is GAGVSQSPRYKVAKRGQDVALRCDPISGHVSLFWYQQALGQGPEFLTYFQNEAQLDKSGLPSDRFFAERPEGSVSTLKIQRTQQEDSAVYLCASSLANGIRGSNQPQHFGDGTRLSIL.

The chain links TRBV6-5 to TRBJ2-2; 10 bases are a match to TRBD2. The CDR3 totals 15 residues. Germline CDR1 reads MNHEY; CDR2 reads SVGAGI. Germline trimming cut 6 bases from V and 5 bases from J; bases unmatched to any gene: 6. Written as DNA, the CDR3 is TGTGCCAGCAGGGTAGCGGGAGGTAAAACCGGGGAGCTGTTTTTT. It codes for CASRVAGGKTGELFF.

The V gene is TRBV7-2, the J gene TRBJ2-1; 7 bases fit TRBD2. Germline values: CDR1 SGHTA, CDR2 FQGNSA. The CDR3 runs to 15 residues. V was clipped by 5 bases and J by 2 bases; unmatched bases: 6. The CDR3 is CASSPGTITYNEQFF. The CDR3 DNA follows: TGTGCCAGCAGCCCGGGGACTATTACCTACAATGAGCAGTTCTTC.

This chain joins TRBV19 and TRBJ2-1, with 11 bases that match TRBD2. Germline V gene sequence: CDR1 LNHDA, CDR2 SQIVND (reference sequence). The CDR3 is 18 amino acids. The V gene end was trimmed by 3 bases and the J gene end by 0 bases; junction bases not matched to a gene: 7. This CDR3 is CASSMRLAGGFSYNEQFF. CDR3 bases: TGTGCCAGTAGTATGAGGCTAGCGGGAGGCTTCTCCTACAATGAGCAGTTCTTC.

The CDR3 DNA follows: TGTGCCAGCAGCCGGGACAGGGGGGACTACGAGCAGTACTTC. This encodes CASSRDRGDYEQYF. This rearrangement joins TRBV7-2 to TRBJ2-7, with 11 bases aligning to TRBD1. This CDR3 region has 14 residues. Germline V gene sequence: CDR1 SGHTA, CDR2 FQGNSA. Trimming removed 5 bases from V and 3 bases from J; junction bases left unmatched: 3.

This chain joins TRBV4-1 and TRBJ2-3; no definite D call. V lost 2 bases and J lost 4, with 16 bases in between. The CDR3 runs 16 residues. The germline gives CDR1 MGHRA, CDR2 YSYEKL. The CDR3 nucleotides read TGCGCCAGCAGCCAACCCCAAATTTCACGGGCAGATACGCAGTATTTT. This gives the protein CASSQPQISRADTQYF.

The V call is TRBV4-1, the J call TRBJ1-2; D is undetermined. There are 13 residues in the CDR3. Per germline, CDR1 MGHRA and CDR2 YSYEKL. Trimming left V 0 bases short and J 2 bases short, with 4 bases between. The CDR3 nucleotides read TGCGCCAGCAGCCAAGAGGGGAACTATGGCTACACCTTC. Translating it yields CASSQEGNYGYTF.

CDR3 bases: TGCAGCGTTGAGCCGGGACTTTCTAGCACAGATACGCAGTATTTT. This translates into CSVEPGLSSTDTQYF. The chain is built from TRBV29-1 and TRBJ2-3, with TRBD2 as a possible D gene (6 bases). V was shortened by 3 bases and J by 0 bases, with 13 bases between the two germline ends. Germline V lookup: CDR1 SQVTM, CDR2 ANQGSEA. The CDR3 consists of 15 residues.

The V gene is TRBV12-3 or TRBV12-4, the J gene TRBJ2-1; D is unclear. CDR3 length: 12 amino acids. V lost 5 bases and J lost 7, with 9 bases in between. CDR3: CASSPSGNEQFF. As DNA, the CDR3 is TGTGCCAGCAGTCCCTCTGGGAATGAGCAGTTCTTC.

CDR3 sequence (DNA): TGTGCCAGCAGAGGAGCACCGGACTCTAGGGGATCGAATTCACCCCTCCACTTT. As protein: CASRGAPDSRGSNSPLHF. The gene calls are TRBV25-1 and TRBJ1-6, with a tentative D call TRBD1 (5 bases). The V gene's germline CDR1 is MGHDK and CDR2 SYGVNS. This CDR3 region has 18 residues. Between the trimmed V and J ends, which lost 6 bases and 7 bases, there was a span of 25 bases. The full variable domain, completed using reference TRBV25-1 and TRBJ1-6, is EADIYQTPRYLVIGTGKKITLECSQTMGHDKMYWYQQDPGMELHLIHYSYGVNSTEKGDLSSESTVSRIRTEHFPLTLESARPSHTSQYLCASRGAPDSRGSNSPLHFGNGTRLTVT.